This T cell receptor beta chain was captured by sequencing in a study of cytomegalovirus exposure and HLA in healthy donors. Study-level findings and limits: The Asian-associated ancestry cluster reportedly had fewer N-insertions than the approximately 670-donor mean in a later analysis.

Losses at the gene ends were 5 bases for V and 7 bases for J; bases not matched to a gene: 14. The CDR3 extends over 16 amino acids. The germline V gene encodes CDR1 SGHAT and CDR2 FQDESV (reference sequence). The PCR ran on 60 Vbeta and 13 Jbeta primers. This table comes from immunoSEQ multiplex PCR, and its TCRdb copy is limited to in-frame clones, with some not included. Seen here are about 200,000 clones, 82% observed once, and the top ten hold about 3%. Remarks on this clone: Antigen specificity is unknown.

The V call is TRBV11-1, the J call TRBJ2-5; 9 bases are shared with TRBD1. The sample consisted of PBMCs. The source is a woman aged 35 to 49 in good health and CMV-seronegative. The CDR3 is CASSPRTGATGRTQYF. CDR3 DNA sequence: TGTGCCAGCAGCCCCAGGACAGGGGCAACCGGGCGGACCCAGTACTTC.